This TCR beta chain was sequenced in a study of T cells in Graves' hyperthyroidism and ophthalmopathy. Study conclusions and caveats: Blood also held most thyroid clonotypes expanded beyond 0.001. In the analysis, a 13 V-J model separated ophthalmopathy from stable hyperthyroidism.

RNA transcripts were the template for amplifying TCR beta CDR3 regions. A first-round RT-PCR of the TCR CDR3 used the HTBI primer set. TCRdb called the multiplex PCR reads again in MiXCR, with one record for every CDR3 protein. The data contain approximately 640,000 distinct CDR3 sequences, about 45% of them singletons. Uncontrolled infection, other autoimmune disease, pregnancy or lactation led to exclusion. Clinical symptoms, serum thyroxine, TRAb, thyroid ultrasound and orbital computed tomography established diagnosis. This clonotype showed up just a few times. Its antigen is currently unknown. The CDR3 has 14 amino acids. Unmatched junction bases numbered 7, after V lost 6 bases and J lost 3 bases.

The genes are TRBV12-3 or TRBV12-4 and TRBJ1-2; 7 bases fit TRBD1. The source of this sequence is an adult man with Graves' disease, either hyperthyroidism or ophthalmopathy (not recorded which). Sequences were obtained from peripheral blood or thyroid tissue (not recorded which). CDR3 protein: CASSTGDGDYGYTF. Written as DNA, the CDR3 is TGTGCCAGCAGCACAGGGGATGGGGACTATGGCTACACCTTC.